This TCR beta chain is drawn from a study of blood T cell repertoires in COVID-19. Assay used: immunoSEQ multiplex PCR; TCRdb lists only in-frame clones, some missing. The repertoire holds a few hundred thousand clones, with approximately 88% as singletons. Recovery meant two consecutive negative NP/OP PCR tests, professional clearance, or resolved symptoms. This CDR3 is built from 12 residues. V lost 2 bases to trimming and J lost 3 bases, with 5 bases between them. Germline V gene data show CDR1 as SGHAT and CDR2 as FQNNGV. This clone has a single count. The chain links TRBV11-2 to TRBJ2-7; unclear D gene. This clonotype originated in a young man who had recovered from COVID-19. Sequenced input: PBMCs or T cells enriched from blood (not recorded which). CDR3 amino acids: CASSLLSYEQYF. In nucleotides, the CDR3 is TGTGCCAGCAGCTTACTCAGCTACGAGCAGTACTTC. Variable domain in full (rest from reference TRBV11-2 and TRBJ2-7): EAGVAQSPRYKIIEKRQSVAFWCNPISGHATLYWYQQILGQGPKLLIQFQNNGVVDDSQLPKDRFSAERLKGVDSTLKIQPAKLEDSAVYLCASSLLSYEQYFGPGTRLTVT.